Listed below are T cell receptor beta chains from one sample, sequenced in a study of T-cell memory formation after mild COVID-19. TCRdb ran MiXCR on the 5' RACE reads and lists one entry per CDR3 protein. The sample includes 120,000 to 150,000 distinct CDR3 sequences, about 5.5% of them seen just once. The sample taken for sequencing was PBMCs or a T cell subset sorted from them (not recorded which). These receptor sequences come from an adult woman who had mild COVID-19 (a few samples of this study predate the infection). Cell type and time point are not known. CDR3s include the opening cysteine and the closing phenylalanine or tryptophan. The D gene is left open where the match is weak. Size is omitted from some rows. Given values are once, few, many or a class for expanded clones.

clone_size	v_call	j_call	d_call	cdr3_nt	cdr3_aa
many	TRBV29-1	TRBJ2-3	TRBD2	TGCAGCGTTGGGGGGACTAGCGGAAGCACAGATACGCAGTATTTT	CSVGGTSGSTDTQYF
many	TRBV29-1	TRBJ1-1	NA	TGCAGCGTTCAAGGGAACACTGAAGCTTTCTTT	CSVQGNTEAFF
few	TRBV20-1	TRBJ1-1	NA	TGCAGTGTCGGCGAATACACTGAAGCTTTCTTT	CSVGEYTEAFF
many	TRBV2	TRBJ2-2	TRBD1	TGTGCCAGCGGGACAGGGTTTGTCGCGAACACCGGGGAGCTGTTTTTT	CASGTGFVANTGELFF
NA	TRBV19	TRBJ2-2	TRBD2	TGTGCCAGTAGGCCAAGCGGGACTGCGGGCGGGGAGCTGTTTTTT	CASRPSGTAGGELFF
many	TRBV5-1	TRBJ2-5	TRBD2	TGCGCCAGCAGCGGAGCGGGGGCGGTGGAAGAGACCCAGTACTTC	CASSGAGAVEETQYF
many	TRBV7-9	TRBJ1-6	NA	TGTGCCAGCAGCTTTGTGGGATCACCCCTCCACTTT	CASSFVGSPLHF
many	TRBV7-2	TRBJ2-2	NA	TGTGCCAGCAGCTTACAGAGTAACACCGGGGAGCTGTTTTTT	CASSLQSNTGELFF
NA	TRBV25-1	TRBJ2-2	TRBD2	TGTGCCAGCAGTGACGCTAGCGGGAGTGTGGTAACCGGGGAGCTGTTTTTT	CASSDASGSVVTGELFF
many	TRBV4-2	TRBJ1-5	TRBD1	TGTGCCAGCAGCCCGGACAGGGGGGGCAATCAGCCCCAGCATTTT	CASSPDRGGNQPQHF
many	TRBV10-3	TRBJ2-1	NA	TGTGCCATCAGTGAGTCGGGCGCCGTTGAGCAGTTCTTC	CAISESGAVEQFF
NA	TRBV24-1	TRBJ2-7	TRBD1	TGTGCCACCAGTGATAGGGGGCAACCCTACGAGCAGTACTTC	CATSDRGQPYEQYF
many	TRBV15	TRBJ2-5	NA	TGTGCCACCAGCAGAGCACATACCCTAAGAGAGACCCAGTACTTC	CATSRAHTLRETQYF
few	TRBV6-2/TRBV6-3	TRBJ2-7	TRBD1	TGTGCCAGCAGACCCGGGACAGGCAGCTACGAGCAGTACTTC	CASRPGTGSYEQYF
NA	TRBV5-5	TRBJ2-7	TRBD2	TGTGCCAGCAGCGAGGGACTAGCGGTACAGTACGAGCAGTACTTC	CASSEGLAVQYEQYF
many	TRBV5-1	TRBJ2-7	NA	TGCGCCAGCAGCTTGTTACCGGATACCTACGAGCAGTACTTC	CASSLLPDTYEQYF
NA	TRBV7-3	TRBJ1-2	TRBD1	TGTGCCAGCAGCTCCAAGACAGGGCCCGTCGGGGGCTACACCTTC	CASSSKTGPVGGYTF
many	TRBV4-2	TRBJ2-1	NA	TGTGCCAGCAGCCAAGAAAAGCTTAGCTCCTACAATGAGCAGTTCTTC	CASSQEKLSSYNEQFF
NA	TRBV20-1	TRBJ1-2	NA	TGCAGTGCCCCGGGTCGGGGAGGGGGGTCCGGAGGATATGGCTACACCTTC	CSAPGRGGGSGGYGYTF
few	TRBV5-1	TRBJ1-2	NA	TGCGCCAGCAGCTTGAAAGGGGTGGATGGCTACACCTTC	CASSLKGVDGYTF
many	TRBV7-2	TRBJ1-6	TRBD1	TGTGCCAGCAGCTCGGACAGGGGATCTGCGAATTCACCCCTCCACTTT	CASSSDRGSANSPLHF
NA	TRBV7-9	TRBJ1-1	NA	TGTGCCAGCAGCTCAGTCAACACTGAAGCTTTCTTT	CASSSVNTEAFF
NA	TRBV19	TRBJ1-2	NA	TGTGCCAGTAGTACAGCAGGCTTTGGCTACACCTTC	CASSTAGFGYTF
many	TRBV7-2	TRBJ2-6	TRBD1	TGTGCCAGCAGCATCGGGACAGGGTACGTCCTGACTTTC	CASSIGTGYVLTF
many	TRBV30	TRBJ2-1	TRBD2	TGTGCCTGGAGTGTACCAGGACTAGCCCTTGAGCAGTTCTTC	CAWSVPGLALEQFF
few	TRBV5-5	TRBJ2-1	NA	TGTGCCAGCAGCTTGCCCAGGACGAATGAGCAGTTCTTC	CASSLPRTNEQFF
many	TRBV7-9	TRBJ1-2	NA	TGTGCCAGCAGCTTTTCCGGACATAACTATGGCTACACCTTC	CASSFSGHNYGYTF
many	TRBV12-3/TRBV12-4	TRBJ1-2	NA	TGTGCCAGCAGTTTACATCAGGGGCGCGGTGGCTACACCTTC	CASSLHQGRGGYTF
NA	TRBV12-3/TRBV12-4	TRBJ1-1	TRBD1	TGTGCCAGCAGCCTCCGGGACAGGGTAGTCAACACTGAAGCTTTCTTT	CASSLRDRVVNTEAFF
NA	TRBV12-3/TRBV12-4	TRBJ2-3	NA	TGTGCCAGCAGTTTAGGGACAGAAGGCACAGATACGCAGTATTTT	CASSLGTEGTDTQYF
many	TRBV5-1	TRBJ2-3	NA	TGCGCCAGCAGACGGGAGTTAGGGGGTGATACGCAGTATTTT	CASRRELGGDTQYF
many	TRBV12-3/TRBV12-4	TRBJ2-1	TRBD2	TGTGCCAGCAGCGATCTCCTGGGACTAGCGGGGGGGCCTGGGTACCATGAGCAGTTCTTC	CASSDLLGLAGGPGYHEQFF
few	TRBV7-9	TRBJ2-1	TRBD2	TGTGCCAGCAGCCCCCGTAGTGTTATAGCGGGAGTCCCGGGGAATGAGCAGTTCTTC	CASSPRSVIAGVPGNEQFF
many	TRBV2	TRBJ2-2	NA	TGTGCCAGCAGTCTAGAGGTCCCCGGGGAGCTGTTTTTT	CASSLEVPGELFF
few	TRBV12-3/TRBV12-4	TRBJ1-2	TRBD1	TGTGCCAGCAGTTTAAGTAGGGGGCCCGGCTACACCTTC	CASSLSRGPGYTF
many	TRBV12-3/TRBV12-4	TRBJ2-7	NA	TGTGCCAGCAGCCGCTCGACGGTTTCCTACGAGCAGTACTTC	CASSRSTVSYEQYF
few	TRBV2	TRBJ2-7	TRBD1	TGTGCCAGCAGATCCGACAGGGGTGGGCAGTACTTC	CASRSDRGGQYF
NA	TRBV5-1	TRBJ2-1	TRBD2	TGCGCCAGCAGCCAGGGTTCGCAGGGAGGGGAGCAGTTCTTC	CASSQGSQGGEQFF
NA	TRBV20-1	TRBJ2-1	TRBD2	TGCAGTGCTTTGAGGGCAAATCCCAGTTGGCGGGAGGGCTCGTACAATGAGCAGTTCTTC	CSALRANPSWREGSYNEQFF
many	TRBV5-1	TRBJ2-7	NA	TGCGCCAGCAGCAACCCGAGGGGGTCTAGCCTCGGCGAGCAGTACTTC	CASSNPRGSSLGEQYF
many	TRBV5-6	TRBJ2-7	TRBD1	TGTGCCAGCAGCTCCCGCGGACAGGCCTACGAGCAGTACTTC	CASSSRGQAYEQYF
NA	TRBV5-1	TRBJ1-2	TRBD1	TGCGCCAGCAGCTTGTCGGGACAGGGGAATGGCTACACCTTC	CASSLSGQGNGYTF
many	TRBV7-6	TRBJ2-1	NA	TGTGCCAGCAGCTTAGCTGGACATTCCGACTATGAGCAGTTCTTC	CASSLAGHSDYEQFF
many	TRBV6-5	TRBJ2-6	NA	TGTGCCAGCAGATACGAAGGGGGGGCCGGGGCCAACGTCCTGACTTTC	CASRYEGGAGANVLTF
few	TRBV5-1	TRBJ1-2	NA	TGCGCCAGCAGCTCGGACGGCAGGGACTATGGCTACACCTTC	CASSSDGRDYGYTF
few	TRBV7-3	TRBJ2-1	TRBD2	TGTGCCAGCAGCTATAGCGGGGGGCCCTACAATGAGCAGTTCTTC	CASSYSGGPYNEQFF
few	TRBV7-2	TRBJ1-2	TRBD1	TGTGCCAGCATCGGGCAGCGGACAGGGCTGAATGGCTACACCTTC	CASIGQRTGLNGYTF
many	TRBV20-1	TRBJ2-3	NA	TGCAGTGCTAGAGATCTGGGGCAGGGAACACATACGCAGTATTTT	CSARDLGQGTHTQYF
NA	TRBV27	TRBJ1-2	NA	TGTGCCAGCAGTTTGGGACACCCAGGGGACTATGGCTACACCTTC	CASSLGHPGDYGYTF
many	TRBV12-3/TRBV12-4	TRBJ2-1	TRBD2	TGTGCCAGCAGTTACTGGGTGTCTAGCGGCAATGAGCAGTTCTTC	CASSYWVSSGNEQFF
once	TRBV2	TRBJ2-1	NA	TGTGCCAGCAGGGTACAAAGTAATCACAATGAGCAGTTCTTC	CASRVQSNHNEQFF
NA	TRBV7-2	TRBJ2-7	TRBD1	TGTGCCAGCAGCGTGACAGGGTCTTGGTACGAGCAGTACTTC	CASSVTGSWYEQYF
many	TRBV6-6	TRBJ1-2	NA	TGTGCCAGCACCTTATCACAGGGTGGCTTGGCTAACTATGGCTACACCTTC	CASTLSQGGLANYGYTF
few	TRBV24-1	TRBJ2-7	NA	TGTGCCACCAGTGATGAACGGGACAACGGGCAGTACTTC	CATSDERDNGQYF
NA	TRBV7-9	TRBJ1-5	TRBD1	TGTGCCAGCAGCCCCGGGACAGCCCGGCGGGGGAATCAGCCCCAGCATTTT	CASSPGTARRGNQPQHF